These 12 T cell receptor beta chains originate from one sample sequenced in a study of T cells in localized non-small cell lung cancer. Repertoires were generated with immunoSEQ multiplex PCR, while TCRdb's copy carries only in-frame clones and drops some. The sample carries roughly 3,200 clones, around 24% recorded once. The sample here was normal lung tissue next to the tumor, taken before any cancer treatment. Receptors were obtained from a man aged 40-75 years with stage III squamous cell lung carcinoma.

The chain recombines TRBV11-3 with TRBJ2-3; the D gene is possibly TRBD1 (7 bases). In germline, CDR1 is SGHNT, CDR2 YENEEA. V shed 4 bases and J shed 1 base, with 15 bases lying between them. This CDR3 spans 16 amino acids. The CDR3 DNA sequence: TGTGCCAGCAGCTCCTACAGGGGCGGGGGCACAGATACGCAGTATTTT. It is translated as CASSSYRGGGTDTQYF. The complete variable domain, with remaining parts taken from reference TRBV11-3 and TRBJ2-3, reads EAGVVQSPRYKIIEKKQPVAFWCNPISGHNTLYWYLQNLGQGPELLIRYENEEAVDDSQLPKDRFSAERLKGVDSTLKIQPAELGDSAVYLCASSSYRGGGTDTQYFGPGTRLTVL.

As DNA, the CDR3 is TGTGCCACCAAGGCGGGGGCTAACACCGGGGAGCTGTTTTTT. This sequence encodes CATKAGANTGELFF. The V call is TRBV12-2, the J call TRBJ2-2; TRBD2, the D gene given by the table, was not confirmed from the DNA. TRBV12-2 is labeled a pseudogene. This CDR3 is 14 amino acids long.

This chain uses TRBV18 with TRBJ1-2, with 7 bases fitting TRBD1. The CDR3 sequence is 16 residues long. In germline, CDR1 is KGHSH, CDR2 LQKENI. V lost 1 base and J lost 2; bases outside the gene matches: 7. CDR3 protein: CASSPLPQGLNYGYTF. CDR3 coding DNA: TGTGCCAGCTCACCACTTCCACAGGGGCTGAACTATGGCTACACCTTC.

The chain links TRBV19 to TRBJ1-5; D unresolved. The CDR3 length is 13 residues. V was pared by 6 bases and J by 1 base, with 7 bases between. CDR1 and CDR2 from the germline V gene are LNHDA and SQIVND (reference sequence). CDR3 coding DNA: TGTGCCAGTAGCCTGACAAGCAATCAGCCCCAGCATTTT. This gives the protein CASSLTSNQPQHF.

CDR3 residues: CASSLILKGAEAFF. As DNA, the CDR3 is TGTGCCAGCAGTTTAATTTTGAAAGGCGCTGAAGCTTTCTTT. The rearrangement joins TRBV28 to TRBJ1-1; unclear D gene. Deletions cut 2 bases from V and 6 bases from J, with 13 bases between. The CDR3 has 14 amino acids. The germline V gene has CDR1 MDHEN and CDR2 SYDVKM.

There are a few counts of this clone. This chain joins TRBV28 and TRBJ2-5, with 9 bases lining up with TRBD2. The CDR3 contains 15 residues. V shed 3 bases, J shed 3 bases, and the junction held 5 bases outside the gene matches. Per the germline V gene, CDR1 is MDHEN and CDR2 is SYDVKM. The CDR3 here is CASSLRGGMKETQYF. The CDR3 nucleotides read TGTGCCAGCAGTTTGCGGGGGGGCATGAAAGAGACCCAGTACTTC.

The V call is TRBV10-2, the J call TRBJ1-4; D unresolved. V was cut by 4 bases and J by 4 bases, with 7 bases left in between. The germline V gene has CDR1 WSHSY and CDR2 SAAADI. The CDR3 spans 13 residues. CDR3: CASSASFNEKLFF. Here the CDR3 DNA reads TGCGCCAGCAGTGCCAGCTTTAATGAAAAACTGTTTTTT.

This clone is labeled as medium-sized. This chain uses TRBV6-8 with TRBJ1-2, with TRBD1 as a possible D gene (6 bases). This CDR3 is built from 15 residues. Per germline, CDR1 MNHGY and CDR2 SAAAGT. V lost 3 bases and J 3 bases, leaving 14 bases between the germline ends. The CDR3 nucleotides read TGTGCCAGCAGTTATTTCGGGGGCGAAGACTATGGCTACACCTTC. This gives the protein CASSYFGGEDYGYTF.

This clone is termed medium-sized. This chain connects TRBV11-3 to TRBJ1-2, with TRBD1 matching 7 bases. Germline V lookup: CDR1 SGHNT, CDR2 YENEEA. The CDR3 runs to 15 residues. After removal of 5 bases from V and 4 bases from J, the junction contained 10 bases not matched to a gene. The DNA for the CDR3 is TGTGCCAGCAGCCTTGGGACAGCCACCGGCTATGGCTACACCTTC. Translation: CASSLGTATGYGYTF. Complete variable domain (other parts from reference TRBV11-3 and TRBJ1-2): EAGVVQSPRYKIIEKKQPVAFWCNPISGHNTLYWYLQNLGQGPELLIRYENEEAVDDSQLPKDRFSAERLKGVDSTLKIQPAELGDSAVYLCASSLGTATGYGYTFGSGTRLTVV.

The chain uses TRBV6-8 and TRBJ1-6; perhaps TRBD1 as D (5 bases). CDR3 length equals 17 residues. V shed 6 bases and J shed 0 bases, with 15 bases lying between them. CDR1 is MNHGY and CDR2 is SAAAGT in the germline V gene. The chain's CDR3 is CASSRDGGSSYNSPLHF. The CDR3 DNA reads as TGTGCCAGCAGCCGGGACGGAGGGAGCTCCTATAATTCACCCCTCCACTTT.

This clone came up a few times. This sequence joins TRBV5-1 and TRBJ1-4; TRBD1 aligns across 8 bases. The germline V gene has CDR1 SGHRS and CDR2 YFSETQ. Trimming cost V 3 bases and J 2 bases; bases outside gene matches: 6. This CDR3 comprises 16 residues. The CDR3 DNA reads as TGCGCCAGCAGCTGGGGACAGGCGGGCACTAATGAAAAACTGTTTTTT. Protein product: CASSWGQAGTNEKLFF.

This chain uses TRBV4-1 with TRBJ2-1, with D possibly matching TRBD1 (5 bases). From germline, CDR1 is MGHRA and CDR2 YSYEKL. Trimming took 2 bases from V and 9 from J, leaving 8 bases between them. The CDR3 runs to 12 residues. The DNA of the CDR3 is TGCGCCAGCAGCCAACAGGGTAGTGAGCAGTTCTTC. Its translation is CASSQQGSEQFF.